These T cell receptor beta chains were read from a single sample in a study of human thymus T cells. Libraries were prepared by immunoSEQ multiplex PCR; TCRdb keeps only in-frame clonotypes and omits some of them. This repertoire shows 86,000 or so clones, 95% to 98% found once; its top ten account for 0.031%. Sequencing was performed on thymus tissue. These receptors all come from a boy less than two years old with a congenital heart defect but otherwise immunologically healthy. CDR3s include the opening cysteine and the closing phenylalanine or tryptophan. The D gene is left open where the match is weak. Clone size appears in some rows only: once, few, many, or a class for an expanded clone.

size,J,V,D,DNA,CDR3
.,TRBJ2-2,TRBV9,.,TGTGCCAGCAGCGTAGGGGGAATTAAATCCACCGGGGAGCTGTTTTTT,CASSVGGIKSTGELFF
.,TRBJ2-7,TRBV28,TRBD1,TGTGCCAGCAGTTCGACACTTTGGACAGGGGACTCCTACGAGCAGTACTTC,CASSSTLWTGDSYEQYF
.,TRBJ2-1,TRBV28,TRBD1,TGTGCCAGCAGTACCTTTGGGACAGGCTCCTACAATGAGCAGTTCTTC,CASSTFGTGSYNEQFF
.,TRBJ2-7,TRBV7-9,.,TGTGCCAGCAGCTCCCTGGGACACCCACCCCGTTACGAGCAGTACTTC,CASSSLGHPPRYEQYF
.,TRBJ1-5,TRBV4-3,.,TGCGCCAGCAGCCAAGATTGGGCAGTGGTTGGTCAACAGCCCCAGCATTTT,CASSQDWAVVGQQPQHF
.,TRBJ1-2,TRBV4-1,.,TGCGCCAGCAGCCATCGAGTCGGGTTTAGTGGCTACACCTTC,CASSHRVGFSGYTF
.,TRBJ1-1,TRBV11-3,.,TGTGCCAGCAGCTTAGGTTCGGCGGGCACTGAAGCTTTCTTT,CASSLGSAGTEAFF
few,TRBJ1-6,TRBV11-1,TRBD1,TGTGCCAGCAGCGCGAACAGGGGCATCTATAATTCACCCCTCCACTTT,CASSANRGIYNSPLHF
once,TRBJ2-3,TRBV7-8,TRBD2,TGTGCCAGCAGCTTAGTGGGTCGGCGGGGGGGAGATACGCAGTATTTT,CASSLVGRRGGDTQYF
.,TRBJ2-3,TRBV12-2,.,TGTGCAAGTCACCCCCTGACCACAGATACGCAGTATTTT,CASHPLTTDTQYF
.,TRBJ1-1,TRBV5-1,TRBD1,TGCGCCAGCAGCTTGGCTTCCGGGACAGGGGGGTCGAGTGAAGCTTTCTTT,CASSLASGTGGSSEAFF
.,TRBJ2-2,TRBV7-9,.,TGTGCCAGCAGCTTTCAGGGTACCGGGGAGCTGTTTTTT,CASSFQGTGELFF
once,TRBJ1-6,TRBV4-1,.,TGCGCCAGCAGCCAGGACCCCAGCGAACAGGGCGTCTGTAATTCACCCCTCCACTTT,CASSQDPSEQGVCNSPLHF
.,TRBJ1-1,TRBV5-4,.,TGTGCCAGCAGCTTGGATCGGAACACTGAAGCTTTCTTT,CASSLDRNTEAFF
.,TRBJ2-3,TRBV9,.,TGTGCCAGCAGCGTAGTGGGCGAGTTGGATACGCAGTATTTT,CASSVVGELDTQYF
.,TRBJ2-5,TRBV25-1,.,TGTGCCAGCACAGTGAAAAAGGGTCCACGCAAAGAGACCCAGTACTTC,CASTVKKGPRKETQYF
.,TRBJ1-2,TRBV11-3,.,TGTGCCAGTCGAGCCGGGGGCGGGGGCTACACCTTC,CASRAGGGGYTF
.,TRBJ2-7,TRBV27,TRBD2,TGTGCCAGCAGTAGCGGGAGGCCCCTTATATACGAGCAGTACTTC,CASSSGRPLIYEQYF
.,TRBJ1-1,TRBV5-1,.,TGCGCCAGCAGCAGGGGACAACTGAACACTGAAGCTTTCTTT,CASSRGQLNTEAFF
.,TRBJ1-2,TRBV2,.,TGTGCCAGCAGTGGGGTTAGCGGTCGCGACTATGGCTACACCTTC,CASSGVSGRDYGYTF
.,TRBJ2-7,TRBV7-2,.,TGTGCCAGCAGCTTAAATGTGCCAGGGCCAAGGCGGCCTCCCGAGCAGTACTTC,CASSLNVPGPRRPPEQYF
.,TRBJ1-1,TRBV5-1,.,TGCGCCAGCAGCTTTTCGGGGATAAACACTGAAGCTTTCTTT,CASSFSGINTEAFF
.,TRBJ2-3,TRBV7-2,.,TGTGCCAGCAGCTCCCGCACAGATACGCAGTATTTT,CASSSRTDTQYF
.,TRBJ2-3,TRBV19,.,TGTGCCAGTAGTATTAAGATAGCGAGCACAGATACGCAGTATTTT,CASSIKIASTDTQYF
.,TRBJ1-2,TRBV5-4,TRBD1,TGTGCCAGCAGCTGTACCACGTGGGACAGGGGGCAATATGGCTACACCTTC,CASSCTTWDRGQYGYTF
.,TRBJ2-5,TRBV11-2,TRBD2,TGTGCCAGCAGCTTAGGGAGGCCGGGACTAGCGGGAGGGATGGAGACCCAGTACTTC,CASSLGRPGLAGGMETQYF
.,TRBJ2-7,TRBV6-1,.,TGTGCCAGCAGTGAGTCCCTCTCGCCGCGCGAGCAGTACTTC,CASSESLSPREQYF
.,TRBJ2-5,TRBV5-1,.,TGCGCCAGCAGCTTGGGGTTCTACTACCGGTACCAAGAGACCCAGTACTTC,CASSLGFYYRYQETQYF
.,TRBJ2-1,TRBV7-9,TRBD2,TGTGCCAGCAGCCTAGGGAGACTAGCGGGTCTAAATGAGCAGTTCTTC,CASSLGRLAGLNEQFF
.,TRBJ2-7,TRBV11-2,TRBD1,TGTGCCAGCAGCTTACGATATTTGACAGGGACCTACGAGCAGTACTTC,CASSLRYLTGTYEQYF
.,TRBJ2-7,TRBV6-1,.,TGTGCCAGCAGTCGGGGTAACGAGCAGTACTTC,CASSRGNEQYF
.,TRBJ2-7,TRBV19,.,TGTGCCAGTAGTGCTCCCGGGACCCCCAGGAGGTACGAGCAGTACTTC,CASSAPGTPRRYEQYF
.,TRBJ1-1,TRBV11-2,.,TGTGCCAGCAGCGCCCGGGACCGCATGAACACTGAAGCTTTCTTT,CASSARDRMNTEAFF
few,TRBJ1-2,TRBV20-1,TRBD1,TGCAGTGCAAGGGACAGGGCTGGCTACACCTTC,CSARDRAGYTF
once,TRBJ2-5,TRBV2,TRBD2,TGTGCCAGCAGTGAGGGGCTAGCGGGGGGAGAGACCCAGTACTTC,CASSEGLAGGETQYF
.,TRBJ2-7,TRBV28,TRBD1,TGTGCCAGCAGTTCCCCCCAGACAGGGATGGAGGAGCAGTACTTC,CASSSPQTGMEEQYF
.,TRBJ2-1,TRBV10-3,.,TGTGCCATCAGGGCCGACAGAGTTAGATCCTACAATGAGCAGTTCTTC,CAIRADRVRSYNEQFF
.,TRBJ1-1,TRBV6-5,.,TGTGCCAGCAGTCCATCCAGGGGTGAAGCTTTCTTT,CASSPSRGEAFF
once,TRBJ2-3,TRBV7-9,.,TGTGCCAGCAGCTCGAGACAGAGATTCACAGATACGCAGTATTTT,CASSSRQRFTDTQYF
.,TRBJ2-5,TRBV19,TRBD1,TGTGCCAGTAGTACCCCTTGGACAGGGGGTTATGCGGAGACCCAGTACTTC,CASSTPWTGGYAETQYF
.,TRBJ2-2,TRBV19,.,TGTGCCAGTAGTATCTCGGGGAAGGCGAACACCGGGGAGCTGTTTTTT,CASSISGKANTGELFF